These 13 T cell receptor beta chains were sequenced from one sample in a study of control samples from healthy donors and cancer patients. TCRdb keeps only in-frame clones here, not all; method: immunoSEQ multiplex PCR. The table lists 75,000 to 100,000 clones, 86% of them singletons, with roughly 1.3% in the top ten. The sequenced sample was blood. All receptors derive from a woman aged 50 to 60 in good health.

The sample holds one count of this clone. The V call is TRBV2, the J call TRBJ2-5, with TRBD2 identical over 13 bases. CDR3 length: 16 residues. Unmatched junction bases numbered 4, after V lost 5 bases and J lost 1 base. CDR1 is SNHLY and CDR2 is FYNNEI in the germline V gene. The CDR3, as DNA: TGTGCCAGCAGTATTGGACTAGCGGGGGTCCAAGAGACCCAGTACTTC. Its protein is CASSIGLAGVQETQYF.

The J gene is TRBJ1-2, the V gene TRBV15; D is uncertain. Trimming took off 0 bases at V and 8 bases at J, with 10 bases between the two ends. Germline loops: CDR1 LNHNV, CDR2 YYDKDF (reference sequence). The CDR3 extends over 13 amino acids. CDR3 protein: CATSRERAGGYTF. CDR3 nucleotides: TGTGCCACCAGCAGAGAACGCGCGGGAGGCTACACCTTC. The variable domain in full, with the rest retrieved from reference TRBV15 and TRBJ1-2, is DAMVIQNPRYQVTQFGKPVTLSCSQTLNHNVMYWYQQKSSQAPKLLFHYYDKDFNNEADTPDNFQSRRPNTSFCFLDIRSPGLGDTAMYLCATSRERAGGYTFGSGTRLTVV.

Regarding this clone: Other DNA sequences of this sample code for an identical CDR3. The chain joins TRBV29-1 to TRBJ1-2; maybe TRBD1 (6 bases). Germline V lookup: CDR1 SQVTM, CDR2 ANQGSEA. V was shortened by 0 bases and J by 7 bases, with 12 bases between the two germline ends. The CDR3 length is 13 residues. The CDR3 sequence: CSVEEAGAGGYTF. The CDR3 coding sequence is TGCAGCGTTGAAGAAGCGGGGGCGGGTGGCTACACCTTC.

V gene TRBV28 combines with J gene TRBJ2-7; possibly TRBD1 or TRBD2 for D (6 bases each). CDR3 size: 14 residues. Trimming removed 2 bases from V and 4 bases from J, with 12 bases in between. CDR1 is MDHEN, CDR2 SYDVKM, per germline. Here the CDR3 DNA reads TGTGCCAGCAGTTTAGGGGGGCGCTTTTACGAGCAGTACTTC. The encoded protein is CASSLGGRFYEQYF.

This clone was found a few times. The V gene is TRBV7-6, the J gene TRBJ1-5; D is perhaps TRBD1 (5 bases). V was clipped by 1 base and J by 7 bases, with 14 bases between them. CDR3 length: 15 residues. Germline loops: CDR1 SGHVS, CDR2 FNYEAQ. DNA for the CDR3: TGTGCCAGCAGCTTAGAAGGGGTTAGAGGGCAGCCCCAGCATTTT. Translating gives CASSLEGVRGQPQHF.

The rearrangement joins TRBV7-9 to TRBJ1-2; D may be TRBD1 (6 bases). The CDR3 runs to 13 residues. CDR1 and CDR2 from the germline V gene are SEHNR and FQNEAQ (reference sequence). V lost 10 bases, J lost 8 bases, and 20 bases lay in between. CDR3 nucleotide sequence: TGTGCCACCCCAGTGGGGGGGGCGAGCGGCTACACCTTC. This sequence encodes CATPVGGASGYTF.

This sequence joins TRBV11-3 and TRBJ2-3; TRBD1 or TRBD2 may be the D gene (5 bases each). Trimming left V 6 bases short and J 0 bases short, with 13 bases between. This CDR3 contains 15 residues. CDR1 and CDR2 (germline): SGHNT, YENEEA. The CDR3 nucleotides read TGTGCCAGCAGTTCCCGGGGCCTTAGCACAGATACGCAGTATTTT. Protein: CASSSRGLSTDTQYF. The whole variable domain, filled in from reference TRBV11-3 and TRBJ2-3, reads EAGVVQSPRYKIIEKKQPVAFWCNPISGHNTLYWYLQNLGQGPELLIRYENEEAVDDSQLPKDRFSAERLKGVDSTLKIQPAELGDSAVYLCASSSRGLSTDTQYFGPGTRLTVL.

Many counts were recorded for this clone. The V call is TRBV6-1, the J call TRBJ1-5, with D possibly TRBD1 on 6 matching bases. Germline-derived CDR1 and CDR2 are MNHNS and SASEGT. V lost 3 bases and J 3 bases, leaving 18 bases between the germline ends. CDR3 size: 17 residues. The CDR3 DNA follows: TGTGCCAGCAGTGAGGTGACAGGAGGATTTGACAATCAGCCCCAGCATTTT. Translated: CASSEVTGGFDNQPQHF.

V usage is TRBV13 and J usage is TRBJ1-2, with 8 bases identical to TRBD1. The CDR3 runs to 15 residues. Germline V CDR1 and CDR2: PRHDT, FYEKMQ (reference sequence). V shed 2 bases and J 7 bases; nucleotides not matched to a gene: 9. The CDR3 DNA reads TGTGCCAGCAGCTTATACGACAGGGGCAATACTGGCTACACCTTC. Its protein is CASSLYDRGNTGYTF.

The V and J genes are TRBV2 and TRBJ2-5; TRBD1 agrees at 8 bases. Trimming removed 9 bases from V and 3 bases from J; junction bases left unmatched: 9. CDR1 and CDR2 (germline): SNHLY, FYNNEI. CDR3 length equals 14 residues. The CDR3 region has the DNA TGTGCCAGTCCTCCACCGGGACAGGAAGAGACCCAGTACTTC. Translation gives CASPPPGQEETQYF.

V usage is TRBV5-4 and J usage is TRBJ2-1; D is unresolved. Trimming cost V 0 bases and J 0 bases, with 10 bases left between them. The CDR3 sequence is 16 residues long. The germline V gene encodes CDR1 SGHNT and CDR2 YYREEE (reference sequence). CDR3 bases: TGTGCCAGCAGCTTGGACTCAAACCCCTCCTACAATGAGCAGTTCTTC. It codes for CASSLDSNPSYNEQFF.

This chain connects TRBV5-1 to TRBJ2-7; unclear D gene. Germline V gene data show CDR1 as SGHRS and CDR2 as YFSETQ. V was shortened by 4 bases and J by 7 bases, with 18 bases between the two germline ends. The CDR3 runs 14 residues. The CDR3 protein is CASSLNLGIGEQYF. The CDR3 DNA is TGCGCCAGCAGCCTTAACCTAGGTATAGGGGAGCAGTACTTC. The complete variable domain, with remaining parts taken from reference TRBV5-1 and TRBJ2-7, reads KAGVTQTPRYLIKTRGQQVTLSCSPISGHRSVSWYQQTPGQGLQFLFEYFSETQRNKGNFPGRFSGRQFSNSRSEMNVSTLELGDSALYLCASSLNLGIGEQYFGPGTRLTVT.

J is TRBJ1-3 and V is TRBV6-5, with 9 bases aligning to TRBD1. The junction had 8 bases not matched to a gene; V was cut back by 7 bases and J by 4 bases. There are 15 residues in the CDR3. Germline V gene lookup returns CDR1 MNHEY and CDR2 SVGAGI. The DNA for the CDR3 is TGTGCCAGCACCCGGACAGGGGCGTGGGGAAACACCATATATTTT. Translating it yields CASTRTGAWGNTIYF.